The 11 T cell receptor beta chains below come from one sample, sequenced in a study of T cell repertoires in cytomegalovirus infection. TCRdb passed the reads through MiXCR, listing each CDR3 protein once. The data contain 250,000 or so distinct CDR3 sequences, roughly 10% of them singletons. Source material: PBMCs. These receptor sequences come from a human donor in good health (CMV status not recorded). Some clones in this sample may be carry-over from other donors' samples.

This chain links TRBV7-6 with TRBJ2-3; 7 bases match TRBD1. The germline CDR1 and CDR2 sequences are SGHVS and FNYEAQ. The CDR3 has 14 residues. With 0 bases clipped from V and 5 bases from J, the junction kept 2 bases outside the gene matches. CDR3: CASSLAQGVDTQYF. CDR3 DNA: TGTGCCAGCAGCTTAGCCCAGGGGGTAGATACGCAGTATTTT.

CDR3 residues: CASSQDIDVPDYNEQFF. The CDR3 coding sequence is TGTGCCAGCAGCCAAGATATCGACGTGCCGGACTACAATGAGCAGTTCTTC. The J gene is TRBJ2-1, the V gene TRBV14; D remains unclear. In germline, CDR1 is SGHDN, CDR2 FVKESK. The V end lost 0 bases, the J end lost 3 bases, and 15 bases lay between the germline ends. This CDR3 is built from 17 residues. Full variable domain (outside the CDR3, taken from reference TRBV14 and TRBJ2-1): EAGVTQFPSHSVIEKGQTVTLRCDPISGHDNLYWYRRVMGKEIKFLLHFVKESKQDESGMPNNRFLAERTGGTYSTLKVQPAELEDSGVYFCASSQDIDVPDYNEQFFGPGTRLTVL.

This clonotype was found a few times. The rearrangement joins TRBV5-6 to TRBJ2-3, with D unresolved. The CDR3 is 15 amino acids. Germline CDR1 SGHDT, CDR2 YYEEEE. V lost 0 bases and J 0 bases, leaving 8 bases between the germline ends. CDR3 in amino acids: CASSLVRESTDTQYF. CDR3 nucleotides: TGTGCCAGCAGCTTGGTCCGTGAGAGCACAGATACGCAGTATTTT.

This clonotype was observed many times. This rearrangement joins TRBV7-2 to TRBJ2-1, with 8 positions matching TRBD1. The ends lost 0 bases at V and 7 bases at J; junction bases unmatched: 5. Germline V CDR1 and CDR2: SGHTA, FQGNSA. The CDR3 consists of 15 residues. The CDR3 DNA follows: TGTGCCAGCAGCTTAGCCAGGGGGCGCAGAAATGAGCAGTTCTTC. The encoded protein is CASSLARGRRNEQFF. The full variable domain, completed using reference TRBV7-2 and TRBJ2-1, is GAGVSQSPSNKVTEKGKDVELRCDPISGHTALYWYRQSLGQGLEFLIYFQGNSAPDKSGLPSDRFSAERTGGSVSTLTIQRTQQEDSAVYLCASSLARGRRNEQFFGPGTRLTVL.

At least ten counts were recorded for this clonotype. The chain recombines TRBV7-2 with TRBJ2-3; tentatively, D is TRBD1 or TRBD2 (6 bases each). CDR3 length equals 16 residues. V was shortened by 2 bases and J by 5 bases, with 17 bases between the two germline ends. CDR1 SGHTA and CDR2 FQGNSA come from the germline V gene. The CDR3 DNA is TGTGCCAGCAGCTTATTGTCTCTCGGGGGCAGAGATACGCAGTATTTT. Translation gives CASSLLSLGGRDTQYF. The full variable domain, with the rest looked up from reference TRBV7-2 and TRBJ2-3, is GAGVSQSPSNKVTEKGKDVELRCDPISGHTALYWYRQSLGQGLEFLIYFQGNSAPDKSGLPSDRFSAERTGGSVSTLTIQRTQQEDSAVYLCASSLLSLGGRDTQYFGPGTRLTVL.

At least ten counts were recorded for this clonotype. The CDR3 DNA is TGTGCCAGCAGCTCGTGGGACAGCAAAGAGACCCAGTACTTC. This encodes CASSSWDSKETQYF. The chain recombines TRBV7-2 with TRBJ2-5; 7 nucleotides align to TRBD1. Per the germline V gene, CDR1 is SGHTA and CDR2 is FQGNSA. Trimming cost V 4 bases and J 3 bases; bases outside gene matches: 5. The CDR3 covers 14 residues.

At least ten counts were recorded for this clonotype. This chain uses TRBV19 with TRBJ1-2; D is uncertain. The CDR3 loop spans 18 amino acids. Deletions cut 3 bases from V and 0 bases from J, with 20 bases between. Germline V CDR1 and CDR2: LNHDA, SQIVND (reference sequence). The CDR3 loop reads CASSISAPGLSSNYGYTF. Written as DNA, the CDR3 is TGTGCCAGTAGTATTTCCGCCCCTGGACTTTCGTCTAACTATGGCTACACCTTC.

This sequence joins TRBV5-6 and TRBJ2-2; D may be TRBD1 (6 bases). The CDR3 has 15 amino acids. The germline V gene encodes CDR1 SGHDT and CDR2 YYEEEE. The germline V and J ends were trimmed by 3 bases and 5 bases, with 14 bases remaining between them. Written as DNA, the CDR3 is TGTGCCAGCAGCTATTCCGGGACATCGACCGGGGAGCTGTTTTTT. Its protein is CASSYSGTSTGELFF.

This clonotype was detected many times. The chain recombines TRBV6-2 or TRBV6-3 with TRBJ1-1; 7 bases line up with TRBD1. V shed 2 bases and J 1 base; nucleotides not matched to a gene: 7. The CDR3 has 16 amino acids. Germline CDR1 reads MNHEY; CDR2 reads SVGEGT. In DNA form, the CDR3 reads TGTGCCAGCAGTTACAGGACAGGATTCGAGAACACTGAAGCTTTCTTT. The encoded protein is CASSYRTGFENTEAFF.

In this sample, this clonotype turned up many times. The V gene is TRBV7-8, the J gene TRBJ2-3, with a weak D call TRBD2 (5 bases). V lost 1 base and J lost 1, with 12 bases in between. The CDR3 has 16 amino acids. Germline values: CDR1 SGHVS, CDR2 FQNEAQ. The CDR3 loop reads CASSLGVVSGTDTQYF. CDR3 DNA sequence: TGTGCCAGCAGCTTAGGGGTGGTTAGCGGCACAGATACGCAGTATTTT. Combining the CDR3 with reference TRBV7-8 and TRBJ2-3 gives the whole variable domain GAGVSQSPRYKVAKRGQDVALRCDPISGHVSLFWYQQALGQGPEFLTYFQNEAQLDKSGLPSDRFFAERPEGSVSTLKIQRTQQEDSAVYLCASSLGVVSGTDTQYFGPGTRLTVL.

This clonotype was counted at least ten times. The V gene is TRBV3-1, the J gene TRBJ1-1; 9 bases agree with TRBD1. J gave up 1 base and V 5 bases, and 5 bases lay outside the gene matches. The CDR3 runs to 15 residues. Germline CDR1 and CDR2: LGHDT and YNNKEL (reference sequence). CDR3 amino acids: CASSSLGQGNTEAFF. In nucleotides, the CDR3 is TGTGCCAGCAGCTCGTTGGGACAGGGGAACACTGAAGCTTTCTTT.